The clone carrying this T cell receptor beta chain showed up just a few times. Its target is unknown. This record comes from a study of T cells in localized non-small cell lung cancer. Trimming stripped 4 bases from V and 1 base from J, with 11 bases between. The germline V gene encodes CDR1 SGHDN and CDR2 FVKESK. The CDR3 has 15 amino acids. Produced via immunoSEQ multiplex PCR; TCRdb's table is partial and in-frame only. Of a few thousand clones detected, approximately 30% appear once; the ten largest clones hold around 16%. Findings and limits, study-wide: Higher adjacent-lung clonality was associated with shorter survival.

Here the sequenced sample was lung tumor tissue, taken before any cancer treatment. The V and J genes are TRBV14 and TRBJ2-1, with D perhaps given as TRBD1 or TRBD2 (6 bases each). The sequence was obtained from a female donor aged 60 or older with stage II squamous cell lung carcinoma. This CDR3 is CASSRLGGSYNEQFF. CDR3 sequence (DNA): TGTGCCAGCAGCCGACTAGGGGGGTCCTACAATGAGCAGTTCTTC. Looking up the rest from reference TRBV14 and TRBJ2-1 gives the full variable domain: EAGVTQFPSHSVIEKGQTVTLRCDPISGHDNLYWYRRVMGKEIKFLLHFVKESKQDESGMPNNRFLAERTGGTYSTLKVQPAELEDSGVYFCASSRLGGSYNEQFFGPGTRLTVL.